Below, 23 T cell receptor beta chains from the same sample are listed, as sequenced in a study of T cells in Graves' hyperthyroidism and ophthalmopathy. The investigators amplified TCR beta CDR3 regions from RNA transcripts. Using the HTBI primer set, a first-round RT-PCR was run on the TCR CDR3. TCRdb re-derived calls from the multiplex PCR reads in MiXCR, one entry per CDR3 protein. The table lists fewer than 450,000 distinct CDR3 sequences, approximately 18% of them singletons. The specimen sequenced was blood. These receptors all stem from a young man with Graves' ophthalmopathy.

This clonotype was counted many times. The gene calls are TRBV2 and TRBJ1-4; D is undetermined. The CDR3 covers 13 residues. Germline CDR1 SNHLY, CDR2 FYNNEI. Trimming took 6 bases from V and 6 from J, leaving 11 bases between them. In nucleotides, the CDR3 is TGTGCCAGCAGGGTGGGATGGGATGAAAAACTGTTTTTT. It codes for CASRVGWDEKLFF.

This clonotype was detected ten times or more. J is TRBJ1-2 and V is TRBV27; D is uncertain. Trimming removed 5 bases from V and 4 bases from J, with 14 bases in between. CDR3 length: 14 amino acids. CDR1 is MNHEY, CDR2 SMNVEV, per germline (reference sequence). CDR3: CASSPRAAGYGYTF. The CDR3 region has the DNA TGTGCCAGCAGTCCTAGGGCCGCAGGCTATGGCTACACCTTC.

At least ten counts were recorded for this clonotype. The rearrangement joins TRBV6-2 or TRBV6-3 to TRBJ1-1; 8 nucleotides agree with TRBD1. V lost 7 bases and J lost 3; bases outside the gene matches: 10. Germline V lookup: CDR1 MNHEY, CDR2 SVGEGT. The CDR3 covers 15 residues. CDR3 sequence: CASTDPDRAYTEAFF. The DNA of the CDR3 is TGTGCCAGCACCGACCCGGACAGGGCCTACACTGAAGCTTTCTTT.

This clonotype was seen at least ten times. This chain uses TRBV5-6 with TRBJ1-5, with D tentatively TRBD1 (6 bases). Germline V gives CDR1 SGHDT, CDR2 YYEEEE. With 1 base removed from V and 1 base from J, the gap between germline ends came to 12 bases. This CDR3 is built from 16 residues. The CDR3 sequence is CASSLWGAQSNQPQHF. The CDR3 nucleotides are TGTGCCAGCAGCTTGTGGGGGGCGCAGAGCAATCAGCCCCAGCATTTT.

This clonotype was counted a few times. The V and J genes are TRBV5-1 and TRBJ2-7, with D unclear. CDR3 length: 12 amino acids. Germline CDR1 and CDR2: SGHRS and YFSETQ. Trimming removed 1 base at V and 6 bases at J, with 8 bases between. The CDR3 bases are TGCGCCAGCAGCTTGTTTGGCCCCGAGCAGTACTTC. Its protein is CASSLFGPEQYF.

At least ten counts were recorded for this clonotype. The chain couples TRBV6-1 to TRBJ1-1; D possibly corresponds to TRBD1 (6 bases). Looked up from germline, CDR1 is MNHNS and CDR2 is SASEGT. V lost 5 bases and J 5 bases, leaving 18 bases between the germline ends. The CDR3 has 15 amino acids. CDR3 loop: CASSPPGRGETEAFF. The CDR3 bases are TGTGCCAGCAGTCCACCTGGCAGGGGTGAAACTGAAGCTTTCTTT.

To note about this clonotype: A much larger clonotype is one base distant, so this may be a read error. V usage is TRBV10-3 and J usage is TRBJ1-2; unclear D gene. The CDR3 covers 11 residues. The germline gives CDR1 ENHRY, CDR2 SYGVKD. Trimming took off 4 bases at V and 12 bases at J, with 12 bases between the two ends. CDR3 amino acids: CAISGVNGHTF. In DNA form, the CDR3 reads TGTGCCATCAGTGGAGTCAACGGCCACACCTTC.

This CDR3 is CASSYTQGNYGYTF. The CDR3 DNA follows: TGTGCCAGCAGTTACACTCAGGGAAACTATGGCTACACCTTC. The chain carries TRBV6-5 and TRBJ1-2; D is possibly TRBD1 (5 bases). Germline loops: CDR1 MNHEY, CDR2 SVGAGI. Trimming shortened V by 2 bases and J by 2 bases, and 9 bases separated the two germline ends. The CDR3 runs to 14 residues.

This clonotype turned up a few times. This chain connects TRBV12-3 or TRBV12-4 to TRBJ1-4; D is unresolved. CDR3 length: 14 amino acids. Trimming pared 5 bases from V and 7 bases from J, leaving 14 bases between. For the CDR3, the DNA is TGTGCCAGCAGTCCGTGGGGAGTCGGTGAAAAACTGTTTTTT. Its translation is CASSPWGVGEKLFF.

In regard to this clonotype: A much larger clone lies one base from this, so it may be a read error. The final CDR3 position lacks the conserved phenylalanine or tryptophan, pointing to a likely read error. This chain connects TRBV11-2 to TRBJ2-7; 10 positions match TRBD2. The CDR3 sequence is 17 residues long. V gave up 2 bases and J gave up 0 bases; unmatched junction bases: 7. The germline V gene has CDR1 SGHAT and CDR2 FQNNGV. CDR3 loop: CASSLKLAGASSYEQYS. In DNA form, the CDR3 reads TGTGCCAGCAGCTTAAAGCTAGCGGGGGCCAGCTCCTACGAGCAGTACTCC.

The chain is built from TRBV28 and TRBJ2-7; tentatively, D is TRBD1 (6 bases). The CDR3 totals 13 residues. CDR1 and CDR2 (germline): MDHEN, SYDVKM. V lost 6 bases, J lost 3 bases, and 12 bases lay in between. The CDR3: CASRNRVHYEQYF. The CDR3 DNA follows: TGTGCCAGCAGAAACAGGGTGCACTACGAGCAGTACTTC.

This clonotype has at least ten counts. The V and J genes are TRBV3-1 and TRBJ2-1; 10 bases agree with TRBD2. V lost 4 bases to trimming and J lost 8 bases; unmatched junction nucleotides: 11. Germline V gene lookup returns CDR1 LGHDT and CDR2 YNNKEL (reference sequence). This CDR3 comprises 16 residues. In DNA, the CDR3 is TGTGCCAGCAGCCTCCGCGGACCTCTAGCGGGGGATGAGCAGTTCTTC. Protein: CASSLRGPLAGDEQFF.

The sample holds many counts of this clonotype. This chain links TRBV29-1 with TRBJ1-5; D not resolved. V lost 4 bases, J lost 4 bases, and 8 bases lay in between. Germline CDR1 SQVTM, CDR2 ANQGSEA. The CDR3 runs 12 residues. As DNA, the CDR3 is TGCAGCGTTGGTGGCGGTAATCAGCCCCAGCATTTT. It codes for CSVGGGNQPQHF.

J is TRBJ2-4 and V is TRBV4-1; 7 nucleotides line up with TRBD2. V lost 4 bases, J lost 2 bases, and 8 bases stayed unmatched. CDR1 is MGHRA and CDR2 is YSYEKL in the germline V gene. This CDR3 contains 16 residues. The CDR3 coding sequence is TGCGCCAGCAGCCGCCCGGGGAGGGCTACCAAAAACATTCAGTACTTC. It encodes CASSRPGRATKNIQYF.

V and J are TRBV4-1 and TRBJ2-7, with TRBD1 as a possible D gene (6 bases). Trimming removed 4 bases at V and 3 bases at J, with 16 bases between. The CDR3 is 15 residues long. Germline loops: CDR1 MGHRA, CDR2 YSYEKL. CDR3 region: CASSPQGIKDYEQYF. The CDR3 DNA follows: TGCGCCAGCAGCCCACAGGGAATAAAGGACTACGAGCAGTACTTC.

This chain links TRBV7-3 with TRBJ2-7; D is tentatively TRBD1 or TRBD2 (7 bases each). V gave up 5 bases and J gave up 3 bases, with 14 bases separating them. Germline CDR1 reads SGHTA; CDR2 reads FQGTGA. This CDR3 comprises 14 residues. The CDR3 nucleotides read TGTGCCAGCAGCGCTCAGGGGGGGGACTACGAGCAGTACTTC. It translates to CASSAQGGDYEQYF.

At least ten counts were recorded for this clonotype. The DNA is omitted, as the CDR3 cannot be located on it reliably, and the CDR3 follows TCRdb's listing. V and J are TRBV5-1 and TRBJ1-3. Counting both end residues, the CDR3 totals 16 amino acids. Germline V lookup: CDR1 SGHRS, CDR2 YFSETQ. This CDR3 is CASSFGPGTSGNTIYF.

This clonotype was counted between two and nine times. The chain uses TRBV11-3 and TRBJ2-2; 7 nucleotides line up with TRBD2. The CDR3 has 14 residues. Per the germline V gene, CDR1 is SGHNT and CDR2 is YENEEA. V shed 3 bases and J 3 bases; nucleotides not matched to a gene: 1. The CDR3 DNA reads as TGTGCCAGCAGCTTTGGGGGGGACACCGGGGAGCTGTTTTTT. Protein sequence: CASSFGGDTGELFF.

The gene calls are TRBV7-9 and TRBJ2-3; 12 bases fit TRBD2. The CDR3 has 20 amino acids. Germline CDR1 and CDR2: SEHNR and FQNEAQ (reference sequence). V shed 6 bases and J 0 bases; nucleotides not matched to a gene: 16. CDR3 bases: TGTGCCAGCAGTCGGGACTCTAGCGGGGGGGCACCGGCTAGCACAGATACGCAGTATTTT. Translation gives CASSRDSSGGAPASTDTQYF.

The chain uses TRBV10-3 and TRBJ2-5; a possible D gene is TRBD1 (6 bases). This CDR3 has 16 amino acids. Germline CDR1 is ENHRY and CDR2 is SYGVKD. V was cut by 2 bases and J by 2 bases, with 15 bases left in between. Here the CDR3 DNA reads TGTGCCATCAGTGAGATGTGGACAGAAGTACAAGAGACCCAGTACTTC. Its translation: CAISEMWTEVQETQYF.

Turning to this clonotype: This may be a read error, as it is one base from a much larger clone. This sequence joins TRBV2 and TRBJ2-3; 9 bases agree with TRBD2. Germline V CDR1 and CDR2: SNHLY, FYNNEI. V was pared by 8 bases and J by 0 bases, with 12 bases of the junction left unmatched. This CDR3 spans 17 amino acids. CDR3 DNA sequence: TGTGCCAGCGGGGCGGGGGGGGGCGGGCTTAGCACAGATACGCAGTATTTT. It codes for CASGAGGGGLSTDTQYF.

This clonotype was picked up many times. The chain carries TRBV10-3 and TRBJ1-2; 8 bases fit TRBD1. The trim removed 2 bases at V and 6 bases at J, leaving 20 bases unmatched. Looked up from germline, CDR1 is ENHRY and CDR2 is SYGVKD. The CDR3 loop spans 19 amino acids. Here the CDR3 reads CAISETTFHGQGNLDGYTF. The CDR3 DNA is TGTGCCATCAGTGAGACCACCTTTCACGGACAGGGAAATTTGGATGGCTACACCTTC.

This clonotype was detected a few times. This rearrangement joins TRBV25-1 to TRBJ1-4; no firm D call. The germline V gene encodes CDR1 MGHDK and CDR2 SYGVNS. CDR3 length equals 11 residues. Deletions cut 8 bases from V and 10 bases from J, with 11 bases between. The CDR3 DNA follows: TGTGCCAGCCGGACGGTGGGAAAACTGTTTTTT. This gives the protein CASRTVGKLFF.